This T cell receptor (beta chain) stems from a study of human T cells and chemical hapten exposure. Study-wide findings and caveats: The number of TCRs above 1 in 1000 frequency did not change after DPC sensitization.

Time point described: patch test 1, 2 weeks after DPC sensitization. The treatment is: therapeutic diphenylcyclopropenone sensitization with weekly scalp DPC. TCRdb called the RACE reads again in MiXCR, with one record for every CDR3 protein. The sample records 300,000 to 450,000 distinct CDR3 sequences, roughly 4.8% being singletons. Per germline, CDR1 SGDLS and CDR2 YYNGEE. Trimming removed 0 bases from V and 2 bases from J; junction bases left unmatched: 4. The CDR3 totals 15 residues. This clonotype appeared a few times. Antigen unknown. The source material was whole blood, sampled in connection with sensitization to the hapten diphenylcyclopropenone (DPC). The chain links TRBV9 to TRBJ1-2, with 7 bases that match TRBD1. The sequence was obtained from a woman aged 45-65 years with alopecia areata. Some clones in this sample may be carry-over from other donors' samples. CDR3 protein: CASSVGTGSNYGYTF. CDR3 in DNA: TGTGCCAGCAGCGTAGGGACAGGATCCAACTATGGCTACACCTTC.